This TCR beta chain was retrieved from a study of blood T cell repertoires in COVID-19. Overall study: Samples representing acute and convalescent COVID-19 were sourced from the United States, Italy and Spain.

The CDR3 is made up of 14 amino acids. V lost 2 bases, J lost 5 bases, and 12 bases lay in between. CDR1 and CDR2 (germline): SGHTA, FQGTGA. Sequencing used immunoSEQ multiplex PCR; TCRdb keeps in-frame clones, though not all of them. Of over 90,000 clones listed, about 85% are singletons. The source is a man aged 45 to 65 in a cohort sampled during active COVID-19. The V call is TRBV7-3, the J call TRBJ2-5; unclear D gene. Sequencing was carried out using peripheral blood. As DNA, the CDR3 is TGTGCCAGCAGCTTATCCAGCGCCTCGGAGACCCAGTACTTC. This translates into CASSLSSASETQYF.